Listed below are T cell receptor beta chains from one sample, sequenced in a study of cytotoxic CD8 clonotypes in ibrutinib-treated CLL. Profiled with immunoSEQ multiplex PCR; TCRdb holds only in-frame clones, not every one. The sample shows tens of thousands of clones, roughly two thirds of them seen only once. This specimen was PBMCs, taken after 12 months of ibrutinib treatment. The receptors come from a human donor with chronic lymphocytic leukemia. The CDR3 runs from the conserved cysteine through the conserved F or W. Fields, in order: V gene, J gene, D gene, clone size, CDR3 protein, CDR3 DNA. D genes are given only for firm matches. Not every row has a clone size; where given, it reads once, few, many or a size class.

V: TRBV28; J: TRBJ2-3; D: TRBD2; size: -; CDR3: CASRPTSDTDTQYF; DNA: TGTGCCAGCAGACCAACTAGCGACACAGATACGCAGTATTTT
V: TRBV6-5; J: TRBJ1-1; D: -; size: -; CDR3: CASSYSQMNTEAFF; DNA: TGTGCCAGCAGTTACTCCCAGATGAACACTGAAGCTTTCTTT
V: TRBV16; J: TRBJ2-6; D: TRBD1; size: -; CDR3: CASSAPLGTGQTGANVLTF; DNA: TGTGCCAGCAGCGCCCCCCTTGGGACAGGGCAAACTGGGGCCAACGTCCTGACTTTC
V: TRBV10-2; J: TRBJ1-2; D: -; size: -; CDR3: CASRSGQGSGYTF; DNA: TGCGCCAGCAGGAGTGGGCAGGGTTCTGGCTACACCTTC
V: TRBV7-2; J: TRBJ1-4; D: -; size: -; CDR3: CASSAMTGRNEKLFF; DNA: TGTGCCAGCAGCGCCATGACGGGGCGTAATGAAAAACTGTTTTTT
V: TRBV5-6; J: TRBJ1-2; D: -; size: -; CDR3: CASIAFTQENYGYTF; DNA: TGTGCCAGCATCGCTTTTACCCAGGAAAACTATGGCTACACCTTC
V: TRBV5-4; J: TRBJ1-3; D: -; size: -; CDR3: CASSTRGSAADTIYF; DNA: TGTGCCAGCAGCACCCGGGGCAGTGCGGCGGACACCATATATTTT
V: TRBV20-1; J: TRBJ1-2; D: -; size: once; CDR3: CSARGPYGYTF; DNA: TGCAGTGCTAGGGGGCCTTATGGCTACACCTTC
V: TRBV14; J: TRBJ2-3; D: -; size: -; CDR3: CASSHRTGLSTDTQYF; DNA: TGTGCCAGCAGCCACCGAACGGGACTCTCCACAGATACGCAGTATTTT
V: TRBV9; J: TRBJ2-3; D: TRBD2; size: few; CDR3: CASSVDGLAGPLGTQYF; DNA: TGTGCCAGCAGCGTAGATGGACTAGCGGGCCCCTTGGGTACGCAGTATTTT
V: TRBV5-4; J: TRBJ1-5; D: -; size: -; CDR3: CASSSGNQPQHF; DNA: TGTGCCAGCAGCTCGGGTAATCAGCCCCAGCATTTT
V: TRBV27; J: TRBJ2-1; D: -; size: -; CDR3: CATLDSSPYNEQFF; DNA: TGTGCCACCTTGGACAGTTCCCCCTACAATGAGCAGTTCTTC
V: TRBV7-9; J: TRBJ1-5; D: TRBD1; size: -; CDR3: CASSRTGNQPQHF; DNA: TGTGCCAGCAGCCGGACAGGGAATCAGCCCCAGCATTTT
V: TRBV18; J: TRBJ1-2; D: TRBD1; size: -; CDR3: CASSPQGELPIGYTF; DNA: TGTGCCAGCTCACCTCAGGGGGAATTGCCTATTGGCTACACCTTC